Below, 28 T cell receptor beta chains from the same sample are listed, as sequenced in a study of tumor and adjacent non-tumor tissue in lung cancer. No cell sorting was done before RNA was extracted from the tissue. A modified ARM-PCR protocol with three rounds of nested PCR amplified TCRbeta. TCRdb passed the multiplex PCR reads through MiXCR, listing each CDR3 protein once. Of around 140,000 distinct CDR3 sequences in the sample, approximately 70% were seen once. Sequencing input: lung tumor tissue. The receptors come from a man between 60 and 70 years old with small cell lung cancer.

This clonotype was counted ten times or more. V usage is TRBV6-2 or TRBV6-3 and J usage is TRBJ2-3; TRBD1 might be the D (6 bases). V was pared by 6 bases and J by 3 bases, with 19 bases between. The CDR3 totals 16 residues. Germline V gene lookup returns CDR1 MNHEY and CDR2 SVGEGT. The CDR3, as DNA: TGTGCCAGCAGCAATCAACAGGGTAGGAGGACAGATACGCAGTATTTT. Translated, it gives CASSNQQGRRTDTQYF.

The chain combines TRBV11-2 with TRBJ2-7; 10 nucleotides align to TRBD1. The CDR3 contains 15 residues. J lost 4 bases, V lost 6 bases, and 9 bases had no gene match. The germline gives CDR1 SGHAT, CDR2 FQNNGV. Here the CDR3 reads CASSRTGTGAYEQYF. CDR3 nucleotide sequence: TGTGCCAGCAGTCGGACCGGGACAGGGGCATACGAGCAGTACTTC.

Turning to this clonotype: At one end, the junction sequence differs from germline, possibly due to a read error. The V and J genes are TRBV4-2 and TRBJ1-4; D gene unclear. The germline V gene has CDR1 LGHNA and CDR2 YNFKEQ. The CDR3 totals 16 residues. The CDR3 reads CASSPFMQANNERLFF. The CDR3 DNA reads TGTGCCAGCAGCCCGTTTATGCAGGCCAATAATGAAAGACTGTTTTTT.

The chain recombines TRBV20-1 with TRBJ2-3; D may be TRBD1 (5 bases). CDR1 and CDR2 from the germline V gene are DFQATT and SNEGSKA (reference sequence). This CDR3 region has 15 residues. V was shortened by 3 bases and J by 2 bases, with 15 bases between the two germline ends. In DNA, the CDR3 is TGCAGTGCTAGGGTTCCCAGGGCCGACACAGATACGCAGTATTTT. It yields the protein CSARVPRADTDTQYF.

This clonotype was detected ten times or more. The chain combines TRBV7-8 with TRBJ2-1; D perhaps matches TRBD1 (7 bases). Trimming removed 4 bases at V and 9 bases at J, with 13 bases between. The CDR3 spans 13 residues. Looked up from germline, CDR1 is SGHVS and CDR2 is FQNEAQ. CDR3 nucleotides: TGTGCCAGCAGCTCCCAGGGGGGTTCTGAGCAGTTCTTC. This translates into CASSSQGGSEQFF.

This clonotype was detected many times. This chain links TRBV20-1 with TRBJ2-2; 11 nucleotides match TRBD2. The CDR3 is 14 residues long. Per the germline V gene, CDR1 is DFQATT and CDR2 is SNEGSKA (reference sequence). With V trimmed by 5 bases and J by 7 bases, 6 bases remained unmatched. This CDR3 is CSAGSGRVDGELFF. The CDR3 DNA follows: TGCAGTGCTGGTAGCGGGAGGGTAGACGGGGAGCTGTTTTTT.

This clonotype occurred a few times. This chain connects TRBV29-1 to TRBJ1-2, with a possible D match to TRBD1 (5 bases). From germline, CDR1 is SQVTM and CDR2 ANQGSEA. V was cut by 4 bases and J by 4 bases, with 13 bases left in between. The CDR3 runs to 13 residues. The CDR3 spells CSVALGAPYGYTF. CDR3 in DNA: TGCAGCGTTGCTTTAGGGGCACCCTATGGCTACACCTTC.

This clonotype was recorded a few times. V gene TRBV20-1 combines with J gene TRBJ2-3; TRBD2 agrees at 12 bases. Losses at the gene ends were 3 bases for V and 9 bases for J; bases not matched to a gene: 7. In germline, CDR1 is DFQATT, CDR2 SNEGSKA (reference sequence). The CDR3 has 14 residues. CDR3 sequence: CSASSLLAGGTQYF. The CDR3 bases are TGCAGTGCTAGTTCTTTACTAGCGGGAGGCACGCAGTATTTT.

A single count supports this clonotype. A much larger clone is a single base away; this may be a read error. The chain links TRBV6-1 to TRBJ2-1; D may be TRBD2 (6 bases). V was shortened by 7 bases and J by 8 bases, with 15 bases between the two germline ends. CDR1 MNHNS and CDR2 SASEGT come from the germline V gene. The CDR3 sequence is 13 residues long. CDR3 in amino acids: CASNVTGTDEQFF. As DNA, the CDR3 is TGTGCCAGCAATGTTACTGGGACTGATGAGCAGTTCTTC.

On this clonotype: Relative to the germline gene, one junction end is altered; a read error may explain this. The J gene is TRBJ1-6, the V gene TRBV20-1; the D gene is possibly TRBD1 (5 bases). Looked up from germline, CDR1 is DFQATT and CDR2 is SNEGSKA (reference sequence). This CDR3 is built from 13 residues. The CDR3 coding sequence is TGCAGTGCTGGACGGCCAGGGAATTCACTCCTCCACTTT. It specifies CSAGRPGNSLLHF.

The V gene is TRBV10-3, the J gene TRBJ1-5; D unclear. The V gene lost 3 bases and the J gene lost 4 bases, with 10 bases spanning the gap. Germline CDR1 reads ENHRY; CDR2 reads SYGVKD. This CDR3 region has 14 residues. The CDR3 DNA reads as TGTGCCATCAGTGAAGTGGCGGGAAATCAGCCCCAGCATTTT. Translating gives CAISEVAGNQPQHF.

About this clonotype: A much larger clone lies a single base off, so this may be a read error. This chain links TRBV12-3 or TRBV12-4 with TRBJ1-2; D remains unclear. V gave up 6 bases and J gave up 2 bases, with 16 bases separating them. This CDR3 spans 15 amino acids. In DNA, the CDR3 is TGTGCCAGCAGCCCAAAAACCACATGGAACTATGGCTACACCTTC. Its protein is CASSPKTTWNYGYTF.

Points on this clonotype: With a much larger clone just one base away, this may be a read error. The chain links TRBV5-6 to TRBJ2-3; possible D gene TRBD1, 5 bases. Germline assignment: CDR1 SGHDT and CDR2 YYEEEE. The CDR3 has 15 amino acids. CDR3 loop: CASSSLGRNTGTQYF. The CDR3 DNA sequence: TGTGCCAGCAGCTCGCTGGGGCGGAACACAGGTACGCAGTATTTT.

The chain couples TRBV11-2 to TRBJ2-1; no clear D gene. The CDR3 has 15 amino acids. From germline, CDR1 is SGHAT and CDR2 FQNNGV. V lost 1 base, J lost 3 bases, and 10 bases lay in between. The CDR3 is CASSLVVQSYNEQFF. In DNA form, the CDR3 reads TGTGCCAGCAGCTTAGTAGTACAGAGCTACAATGAGCAGTTCTTC.

The chain uses TRBV11-1 and TRBJ2-5, with TRBD1 identical over 9 bases. CDR1 and CDR2 (germline): SGHAT, FQDESV (reference sequence). The J segment lost 7 bases and the V segment lost 5 bases, leaving 11 bases of the junction unmatched. This CDR3 comprises 15 residues. CDR3 bases: TGTGCCAGCAGCCGAGACGGACAGGGGCCAGGGACCCAGTACTTC. This sequence encodes CASSRDGQGPGTQYF.

Comments on this clonotype: The junction differs from germline at one of its ends, possibly a read error. CDR3 nucleotides: TGTGCCGGCAGCTTGCTCCCCTGGACTGAAGCTTTCTTT. It codes for CAGSLLPWTEAFF. The J gene is TRBJ1-1, the V gene TRBV5-4; D unresolved. The CDR3 sequence is 13 residues long. CDR1 and CDR2 from the germline V gene are SGHNT and YYREEE (reference sequence). Filled out from reference TRBV5-4 and TRBJ1-1, the complete variable domain reads ETGVTQSPTHLIKTRGQQVTLRCSSQSGHNTVSWYQQALGQGPQFIFQYYREEENGRGNFPPRFSGLQFPNYSSELNVNALELDDSALYLCAGSLLPWTEAFFGQGTRLTVV.

As for this clonotype: This could be a read error, since a much larger clone is one nucleotide away. This chain uses TRBV30 with TRBJ2-1; perhaps TRBD2 as D (5 bases). The V and J ends lost 2 bases and 7 bases respectively, with 15 bases between them. Germline values: CDR1 GTSNPN, CDR2 SVGIG (reference sequence). This CDR3 has 14 residues. CDR3 in amino acids: CAWSISAFGNEQFF. The CDR3 DNA is TGTGCCTGGAGTATTAGCGCGTTTGGGAATGAGCAGTTCTTC.

This chain joins TRBV11-2 and TRBJ2-7; 11 nucleotides agree with TRBD1. Germline values: CDR1 SGHAT, CDR2 FQNNGV. CDR3 length equals 17 residues. The junction had 9 bases not matched to a gene; V was cut back by 1 base and J by 4 bases. CDR3 DNA: TGTGCCAGCAGCTTAGGGTCTCCGGGACAGGGGGTTTACGAGCAGTACTTC. It translates to CASSLGSPGQGVYEQYF.

The J gene is TRBJ2-2, the V gene TRBV12-3 or TRBV12-4; TRBD1 might be the D (6 bases). The CDR3 runs 18 residues. V lost 8 bases, J lost 1 base, and 23 bases lay in between. CDR3 DNA sequence: TGTGCCAGCTCTAGTACAGGGTCTGGTGCGAGGAACACCGGGGAGCTGTTTTTT. Its protein is CASSSTGSGARNTGELFF.

Worth noting for this clonotype: Because it lacks the conserved phenylalanine or tryptophan at the end, this CDR3 is likely a read error. The V call is TRBV6-1, the J call TRBJ1-5, with 7 bases lining up with TRBD1. The CDR3 consists of 14 residues. After removal of 6 bases from V and 2 bases from J, the junction contained 4 bases not matched to a gene. Germline V gene data show CDR1 as MNHNS and CDR2 as SASEGT. CDR3 coding DNA: TGTGCCAGCAGGATAACAGGGGGCAATCAGCCCCAGCATTAT. Translation: CASRITGGNQPQHY.

About this clonotype itself: Given a much more abundant clone one base away, this may be a read error. This chain connects TRBV12-3 or TRBV12-4 to TRBJ1-1, with a weak D call TRBD1 (5 bases). V was clipped by 3 bases and J by 10 bases, with 12 bases between them. This CDR3 has 12 residues. The CDR3 nucleotides read TGTGCCAGCAGTTTGGCCGGGGGGAGAGCTTTCTTT. As protein: CASSLAGGRAFF.

To note about this clonotype: One junction end disagrees with the germline gene, perhaps due to a read error. This chain links TRBV11-1 with TRBJ1-1; possibly TRBD1 for D (6 bases). This CDR3 region has 14 residues. Germline V CDR1 and CDR2: SGHAT, FQDESV (reference sequence). Here the CDR3 DNA reads TGTGCCAGTAACTCACAGGGTGCGAACATTGAAGCTTTCTTT. Translation gives CASNSQGANIEAFF.

A word on this clonotype: A much bigger clone sits one base away, suggesting this may be a read error. The chain recombines TRBV6-5 with TRBJ2-3, with D possibly TRBD1 on 6 matching bases. Germline V CDR1 and CDR2: MNHEY, SVGAGI. The CDR3 totals 15 residues. DNA for the CDR3: TGTCCCAGCAGTTACTCGGGACACTTCACAGATACGCAGTATTTT. It encodes CPSSYSGHFTDTQYF.

The V gene is TRBV20-1, the J gene TRBJ2-4, with 7 bases that match TRBD2. Germline CDR1 and CDR2: DFQATT and SNEGSKA (reference sequence). V shed 3 bases, J shed 2 bases, and the junction held 7 bases outside the gene matches. The CDR3 extends over 15 amino acids. In nucleotides, the CDR3 is TGCAGTGCTAGTCTGACTAGCATATCCAAAAACATTCAGTACTTC. As protein: CSASLTSISKNIQYF.

The chain joins TRBV10-3 to TRBJ2-6; D is ambiguous. CDR1 ENHRY and CDR2 SYGVKD come from the germline V gene. V was shortened by 3 bases and J by 2 bases, with 14 bases between the two germline ends. This CDR3 contains 17 residues. The CDR3 sequence: CAISDRSSRPGANVLTF. CDR3 nucleotide sequence: TGTGCCATCAGTGATCGGAGCTCCAGACCTGGGGCCAACGTCCTGACTTTC.

Concerning this clonotype: A read error may produce the germline difference seen at one junction end. The V and J genes are TRBV11-3 and TRBJ2-1, with TRBD2 matching 9 bases. In germline, CDR1 is SGHNT, CDR2 YENEEA. This CDR3 comprises 17 residues. CDR3 coding DNA: TGTGCCAGCAGCTCGGGACTAGCTGGAGGGTCCTACATTGAGCAGTTCTTC. This gives the protein CASSSGLAGGSYIEQFF.

A note on this clonotype: One end of the junction varies from germline; a read error may be responsible. The rearrangement joins TRBV6-6 to TRBJ2-7; the D gene is possibly TRBD1 (6 bases). The V gene's germline CDR1 is MNHNY and CDR2 SVGAGI (reference sequence). The CDR3 runs 13 residues. The chain's CDR3 is CASSYGGHYEQHF. CDR3 nucleotide sequence: TGTGCCAGCAGTTACGGGGGACACTATGAGCAGCACTTC.

This clonotype showed up just a few times. This chain joins TRBV28 and TRBJ2-1; unclear D gene. V shed 5 bases and J shed 3 bases, with 11 bases lying between them. CDR1 and CDR2 from the germline V gene are MDHEN and SYDVKM. The length of the CDR3 is 14 residues. CDR3 protein: CASSRQALYNEQFF. The CDR3, as DNA: TGTGCCAGCAGTAGGCAGGCCCTCTACAATGAGCAGTTCTTC.